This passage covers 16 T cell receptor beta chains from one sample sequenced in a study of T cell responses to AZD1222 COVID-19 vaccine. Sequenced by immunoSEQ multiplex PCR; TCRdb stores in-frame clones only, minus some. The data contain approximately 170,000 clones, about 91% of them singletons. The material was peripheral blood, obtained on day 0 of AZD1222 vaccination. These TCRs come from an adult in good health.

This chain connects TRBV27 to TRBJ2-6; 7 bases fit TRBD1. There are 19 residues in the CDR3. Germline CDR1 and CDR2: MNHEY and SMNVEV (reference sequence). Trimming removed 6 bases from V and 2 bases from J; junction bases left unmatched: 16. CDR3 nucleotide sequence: TGTGCCAGCAGCGCAACCTTCCCCGGGACAGCACCTGGGGCCAACGTCCTGACTTTC. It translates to CASSATFPGTAPGANVLTF.

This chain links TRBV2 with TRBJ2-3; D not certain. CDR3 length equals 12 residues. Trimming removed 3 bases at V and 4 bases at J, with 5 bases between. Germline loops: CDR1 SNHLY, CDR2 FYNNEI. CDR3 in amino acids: CASSDLADTQYF. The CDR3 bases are TGTGCCAGCAGTGATCTTGCAGATACGCAGTATTTT.

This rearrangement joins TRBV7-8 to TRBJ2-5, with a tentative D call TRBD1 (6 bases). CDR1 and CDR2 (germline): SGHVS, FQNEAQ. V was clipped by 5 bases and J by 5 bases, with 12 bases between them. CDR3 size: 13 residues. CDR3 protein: CASSRTGLETQYF. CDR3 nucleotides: TGTGCCAGCAGCCGAACAGGGTTGGAGACCCAGTACTTC.

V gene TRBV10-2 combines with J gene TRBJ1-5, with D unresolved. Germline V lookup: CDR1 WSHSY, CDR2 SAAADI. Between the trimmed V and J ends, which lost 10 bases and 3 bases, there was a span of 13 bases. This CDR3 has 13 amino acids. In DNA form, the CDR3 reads TGCGCCACCCTTGAAGCAATCAATCAGCCCCAGCATTTT. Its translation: CATLEAINQPQHF.

The CDR3 protein is CASGDSYKPTDGYTF. CDR3 nucleotide sequence: TGTGCCAGTGGGGACAGCTACAAACCAACCGATGGCTACACCTTC. The chain couples TRBV7-8 to TRBJ1-2, with 7 nucleotides matching TRBD1. This CDR3 region has 15 residues. V lost 9 bases to trimming and J lost 6 bases; unmatched junction nucleotides: 16. The germline V gene encodes CDR1 SGHVS and CDR2 FQNEAQ.

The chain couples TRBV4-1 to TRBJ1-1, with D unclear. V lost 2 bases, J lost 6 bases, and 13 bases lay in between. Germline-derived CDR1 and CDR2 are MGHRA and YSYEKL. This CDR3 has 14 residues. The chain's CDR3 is CASSQPGRISEAFF. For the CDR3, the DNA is TGCGCCAGCAGCCAACCCGGGAGAATATCTGAAGCTTTCTTT.

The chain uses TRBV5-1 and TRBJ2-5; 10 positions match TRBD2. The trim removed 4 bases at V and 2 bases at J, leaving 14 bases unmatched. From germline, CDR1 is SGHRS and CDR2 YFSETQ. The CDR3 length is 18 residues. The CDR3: CASSGELAGMSRQETQYF. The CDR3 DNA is TGCGCCAGCAGCGGGGAACTAGCGGGAATGAGTCGGCAAGAGACCCAGTACTTC.

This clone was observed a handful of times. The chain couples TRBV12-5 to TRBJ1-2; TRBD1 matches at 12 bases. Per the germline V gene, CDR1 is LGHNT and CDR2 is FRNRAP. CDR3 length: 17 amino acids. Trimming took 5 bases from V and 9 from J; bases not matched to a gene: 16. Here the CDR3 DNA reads TGTGCTAGTGGTACGACCGGGACAGGGGGCGTTCGAGTGAGCTACACCTTC. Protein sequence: CASGTTGTGGVRVSYTF. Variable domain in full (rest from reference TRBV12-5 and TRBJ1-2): DARVTQTPRHKVTEMGQEVTMRCQPILGHNTVFWYRQTMMQGLELLAYFRNRAPLDDSGMPKDRFSAEMPDATLATLKIQPSEPRDSAVYFCASGTTGTGGVRVSYTFGSGTRLTVV.

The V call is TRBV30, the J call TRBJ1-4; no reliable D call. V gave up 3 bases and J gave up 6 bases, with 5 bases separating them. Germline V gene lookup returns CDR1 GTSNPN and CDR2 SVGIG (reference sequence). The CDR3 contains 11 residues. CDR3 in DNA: TGTGCCTGGAGGGAGTATGAAAAACTGTTTTTT. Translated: CAWREYEKLFF.

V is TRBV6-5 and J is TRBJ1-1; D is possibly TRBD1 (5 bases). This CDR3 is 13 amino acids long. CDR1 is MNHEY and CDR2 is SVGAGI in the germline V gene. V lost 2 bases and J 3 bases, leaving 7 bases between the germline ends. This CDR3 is CASSYGGDTEAFF. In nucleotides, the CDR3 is TGTGCCAGCAGTTACGGGGGGGACACTGAAGCTTTCTTT.

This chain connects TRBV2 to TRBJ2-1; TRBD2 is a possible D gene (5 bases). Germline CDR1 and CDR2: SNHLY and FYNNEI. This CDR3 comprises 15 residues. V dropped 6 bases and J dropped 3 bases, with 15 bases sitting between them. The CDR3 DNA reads TGTGCCAGCAGGGCCGAGTCGGGAATCTACAATGAGCAGTTCTTC. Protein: CASRAESGIYNEQFF.

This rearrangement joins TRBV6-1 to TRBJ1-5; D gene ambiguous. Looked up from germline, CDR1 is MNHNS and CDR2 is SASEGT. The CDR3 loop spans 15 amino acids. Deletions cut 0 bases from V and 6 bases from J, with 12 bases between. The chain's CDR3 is CASSEARSRGQPQHF. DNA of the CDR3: TGTGCCAGCAGTGAAGCCCGGTCTCGGGGTCAGCCCCAGCATTTT.

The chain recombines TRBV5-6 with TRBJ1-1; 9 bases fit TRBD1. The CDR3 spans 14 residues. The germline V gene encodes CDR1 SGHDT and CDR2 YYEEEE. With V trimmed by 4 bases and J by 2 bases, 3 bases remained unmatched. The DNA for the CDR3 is TGTGCCAGCAGCGTGGGACAGGGAAACACTGAAGCTTTCTTT. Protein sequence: CASSVGQGNTEAFF.

The chain's CDR3 is CASSGTKHNEQFF. The CDR3 DNA is TGTGCCAGCAGTGGTACTAAGCACAATGAGCAGTTCTTC. This chain connects TRBV25-1 to TRBJ2-1; the D is unclear. Trimming left V 4 bases short and J 5 bases short, with 9 bases between. This CDR3 region has 13 residues. CDR1 is MGHDK and CDR2 is SYGVNS in the germline V gene.

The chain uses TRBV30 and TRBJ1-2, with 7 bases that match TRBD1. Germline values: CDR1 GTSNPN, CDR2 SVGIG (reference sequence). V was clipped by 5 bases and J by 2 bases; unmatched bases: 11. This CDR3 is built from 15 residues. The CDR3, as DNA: TGTGCCTGGGAAGGTGAAACAGGGGCCAACTATGGCTACACCTTC. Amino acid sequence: CAWEGETGANYGYTF.

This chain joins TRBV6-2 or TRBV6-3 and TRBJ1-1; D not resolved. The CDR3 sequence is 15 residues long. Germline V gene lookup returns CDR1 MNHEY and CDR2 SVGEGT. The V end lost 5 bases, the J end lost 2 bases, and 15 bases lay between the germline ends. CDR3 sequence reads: CASSTTLGGNTEAFF. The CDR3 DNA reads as TGTGCCAGCAGTACCACCCTCGGAGGAAACACTGAAGCTTTCTTT.